The next 17 T cell receptor beta chains were all read from a single sample in a study of T-cell reconstitution after alpha-beta-depleted transplantation in children (dated by TCRdb to the mid-2010s). The library was made by PCR. The instrument given in TCRdb is Illumina HiSeq 2500. To normalize quantification of the TCRbeta repertoire, the TCR libraries were built with molecular barcoding that relied on unique molecular identifiers. TCRdb reprocessing: public reads trimmed at Q25 with fastp, clones called with MiXCR, in-frame beta chains kept. Merged by CDR3 protein, the rows form single entries marked with the most common genes and DNA. Present in this sample are around 800,000 distinct CDR3 sequences, under 20% of which were seen just once. The ten top clones hold around 5% of the sample. The treatment or condition label, read with the paper, signifies: allogeneic hematopoietic cell transplantation with graft depleted of TCRalphabeta T cells and CD19 B cells.

Sequencing used PBMCs, mostly from graft donor cells, obtained 360 days after TCRalphabeta/CD19-depleted stem cell transplant. The receptors come from a male patient aged 10-17 years who had a stem cell transplant for acute lymphoblastic leukemia, so the T cells may come from the graft donor.

The chain is built from TRBV2 and TRBJ2-3, with a tentative D call TRBD2 (5 bases). From germline, CDR1 is SNHLY and CDR2 FYNNEI. There are 13 residues in the CDR3. Trimming pared 6 bases from V and 7 bases from J, leaving 14 bases between. CDR3 residues: CASRDDTGYTQYF. In nucleotides, the CDR3 is TGTGCCAGCAGGGACGATACGGGGTATACGCAGTATTTT.

The chain combines TRBV5-1 with TRBJ1-6; 8 nucleotides match TRBD1. The germline gives CDR1 SGHRS, CDR2 YFSETQ. Trimming at V came to 5 bases and at J to 9 bases, leaving 16 bases not matched to a gene. This CDR3 is 17 amino acids long. The CDR3 bases are TGCGCCAGCAGTTCTACTTGGACAGGGTCGGTGTCTTCACCCCTCCACTTT. As protein: CASSSTWTGSVSSPLHF.

The gene calls are TRBV5-1 and TRBJ2-3; D is ambiguous. The CDR3 is 15 amino acids. Trimming took off 3 bases at V and 0 bases at J, with 11 bases between the two ends. Germline assignment: CDR1 SGHRS and CDR2 YFSETQ. Here the CDR3 reads CASSCQPSSTDTQYF. The CDR3 region has the DNA TGCGCCAGCAGCTGCCAGCCCTCTAGCACAGATACGCAGTATTTT.

This clonotype was counted only a few times. The V and J genes are TRBV3-1 and TRBJ2-2, with 8 positions matching TRBD1. The CDR3 loop spans 18 amino acids. Germline CDR1 and CDR2: LGHDT and YNNKEL (reference sequence). V was clipped by 6 bases and J by 4 bases; unmatched bases: 16. The CDR3 region is CASSLQGARTHITGELFF. In nucleotides, the CDR3 is TGTGCCAGCAGTCTCCAGGGGGCGCGGACTCATATCACCGGGGAGCTGTTTTTT.

The rearrangement links TRBV29-1 to TRBJ2-1, with D possibly TRBD2 on 5 matching bases. The CDR3 runs to 12 residues. In germline, CDR1 is SQVTM, CDR2 ANQGSEA. The V gene lost 3 bases and the J gene lost 7 bases, with 10 bases spanning the gap. The CDR3 is CSVEPSWNEQFF. CDR3 bases: TGCAGCGTTGAGCCTAGCTGGAATGAGCAGTTCTTC.

The V call is TRBV4-2, the J call TRBJ1-5; no firm D call. The germline V gene has CDR1 LGHNA and CDR2 YNFKEQ. Trimming took 0 bases from V and 3 from J, leaving 9 bases between them. This CDR3 has 15 residues. CDR3 loop: CASSQETQLNQPQHF. The CDR3 DNA sequence: TGTGCCAGCAGCCAAGAAACGCAGCTCAATCAGCCCCAGCATTTT.

This clonotype came up many times. This sequence joins TRBV7-9 and TRBJ2-7; 11 bases line up with TRBD2. Trimming took 5 bases from V and 5 from J; bases not matched to a gene: 11. The CDR3 loop spans 16 amino acids. Germline lookup yields CDR1 SEHNR and CDR2 FQNEAQ (reference sequence). For the CDR3, the DNA is TGTGCCAGCAGCGTGAAGACTAGCGGGACTGGACACGAGCAGTACTTC. The encoded protein is CASSVKTSGTGHEQYF.

This clonotype was found a few times. The CDR3 is CASSFIPGRYYNEQFF. In DNA form, the CDR3 reads TGTGCCAGCAGTTTCATCCCGGGGCGTTATTACAATGAGCAGTTCTTC. The chain couples TRBV28 to TRBJ2-1; D may be TRBD1 or TRBD2 (5 bases each). Germline assignment: CDR1 MDHEN and CDR2 SYDVKM. The CDR3 consists of 16 residues. V was pared by 3 bases and J by 4 bases, with 16 bases between.

This clonotype was counted only a few times. J is TRBJ1-4 and V is TRBV12-3 or TRBV12-4, with TRBD1 as a possible D gene (6 bases). This CDR3 has 17 amino acids. V was shortened by 2 bases and J by 1 base, with 14 bases between the two germline ends. The CDR3 DNA sequence: TGTGCCAGCAGTTTAAATGAGGGGGGCTTAACTAATGAAAAACTGTTTTTT. Encoded protein: CASSLNEGGLTNEKLFF.

This chain links TRBV19 with TRBJ2-3; D not resolved. CDR1 LNHDA and CDR2 SQIVND come from the germline V gene (reference sequence). The CDR3 is made up of 16 amino acids. Between the trimmed V and J ends, which lost 1 base and 3 bases, there was a span of 14 bases. The CDR3 DNA is TGTGCCAGTAGTATAGCCGTTGGACCGATTACAGATACGCAGTATTTT. It yields the protein CASSIAVGPITDTQYF.

This chain connects TRBV18 to TRBJ2-1; 7 nucleotides match TRBD2. CDR3 size: 17 residues. Trimming cost V 2 bases and J 0 bases; bases outside gene matches: 7. The germline V gene has CDR1 KGHSH and CDR2 LQKENI. CDR3 sequence: CASSPFPRLASYNEQFF. The CDR3 nucleotides read TGTGCCAGCTCACCATTCCCGAGACTAGCCTCCTACAATGAGCAGTTCTTC. Complete variable domain (other parts from reference TRBV18 and TRBJ2-1): NAGVMQNPRHLVRRRGQEARLRCSPMKGHSHVYWYRQLPEEGLKFMVYLQKENIIDESGMPKERFSAEFPKEGPSILRIQQVVRGDSAAYFCASSPFPRLASYNEQFFGPGTRLTVL.

This clonotype was seen a few times. The chain recombines TRBV4-1 with TRBJ2-7; 7 nucleotides agree with TRBD1. The CDR3 is 16 residues long. J lost 2 bases, V lost 1 base, and 8 bases had no gene match. CDR1 is MGHRA and CDR2 is YSYEKL in the germline V gene. CDR3 region: CASSQVPGQVTYEQYF. The CDR3 DNA reads as TGCGCCAGCAGCCAAGTTCCCGGACAGGTAACCTACGAGCAGTACTTC.

There are a few counts of this clonotype. V gene TRBV3-1 combines with J gene TRBJ1-1; 8 positions agree with TRBD1. CDR3 size: 14 residues. J lost 6 bases, V lost 3 bases, and 6 bases had no gene match. Germline V gene data show CDR1 as LGHDT and CDR2 as YNNKEL (reference sequence). CDR3 residues: CASSHQDRGAEAFF. CDR3 nucleotides: TGTGCCAGCAGCCACCAAGACAGGGGAGCTGAAGCTTTCTTT.

This clonotype was picked up a small number of times. The chain combines TRBV7-2 with TRBJ2-1; either TRBD1 or TRBD2 may fit D (5 bases each). The CDR3 is 14 residues long. Trimming cost V 8 bases and J 5 bases, with 16 bases left between them. CDR1 is SGHTA and CDR2 is FQGNSA in the germline V gene. CDR3 residues: CASGPRGPNNEQFF. The CDR3 DNA reads as TGTGCCAGCGGACCAAGGGGACCAAACAATGAGCAGTTCTTC.

This chain links TRBV5-1 with TRBJ2-7; 7 nucleotides agree with TRBD1. This CDR3 is 19 amino acids long. Per the germline V gene, CDR1 is SGHRS and CDR2 is YFSETQ. The J segment lost 2 bases and the V segment lost 0 bases, leaving 17 bases of the junction unmatched. CDR3 residues: CASSLVPGGVRAGTYEQYF. The CDR3 DNA reads as TGCGCCAGCAGCTTGGTGCCAGGGGGAGTTCGGGCGGGTACCTACGAGCAGTACTTC.

There are a few counts of this clonotype. This chain links TRBV29-1 with TRBJ1-5, with a weak D call TRBD1 (5 bases). V was cut by 6 bases and J by 0 bases, with 9 bases left in between. The germline gives CDR1 SQVTM, CDR2 ANQGSEA. This CDR3 is 13 amino acids long. CDR3 coding DNA: TGCAGCGTGGGGACCCTTAGCAATCAGCCCCAGCATTTT. Encoded protein: CSVGTLSNQPQHF.

V usage is TRBV6-1 and J usage is TRBJ2-3; 12 bases map to TRBD2. Germline V gives CDR1 MNHNS, CDR2 SASEGT. Trimming cost V 2 bases and J 5 bases; bases outside gene matches: 14. CDR3 length: 19 amino acids. This chain's CDR3 is CASSEYRGASGRVGDTQYF. The CDR3 nucleotides are TGTGCCAGCAGTGAATACAGGGGGGCTAGCGGGAGGGTCGGAGATACGCAGTATTTT.